This T cell receptor beta chain was sequenced during a study of type 1 regulatory T cells (dated by TCRdb to about 2021). As for the study more broadly: The study characterized an in vitro protocol that generated a Tr1-enriched, alloantigen-specific CD4 T cell product named T-allo10. T-allo10 was under clinical evaluation in patients with hematological malignancies receiving allogeneic hematopoietic stem cell transplantation.

Specificity for host alloantigens, anergy, and the capacity for alloantigen-specific suppression were described as properties of donor-derived T-allo10 cells. Data came from an Illumina MiSeq. TCRdb took the public reads, trimmed them with fastp at Q25, ran MiXCR for clone calling and kept in-frame beta chains. CDR3 protein sequences are deduplicated, and each keeps its most common genes and DNA. The table for this sample lists over 55,000 distinct CDR3 sequences; about 69% of them were counted only once. Of the sample, less than 8.5% is held by the ten largest clones. This clonotype was observed a handful of times. Its antigen is unknown. No base-level quality is on record; no much larger clone is a single base apart. V is cut by 3 bases and J by 4 bases, and the space between the germline ends is 9 bases. From the cysteine up to the phenylalanine, the CDR3 has a length of 14 residues. The CDR3 DNA has 42 bases and is translated from base 1. Reading the germline V gene gives CDR1 KGHSH and CDR2 LQKENI.

Sequenced material: cultured T cells, either the whole culture or a sorted T cell fraction (not recorded which). Interpreted using the paper, the cell subset or site label stands for: Tr1-enriched cell product generated in vitro against host alloantigens. The rearranged chain carries TRBV18 and TRBJ2-2; 5 matching bases give a weak D call of TRBD1. The receptor was derived from a human donor in good health. The DNA is as follows: TGTGCCAGCTCACCCGACAGACGCACCGGGGAGCTGTTTTTT. The resulting protein is CASSPDRRTGELFF.